The 10 T cell receptor beta chains below were found in one sample sequenced in a study of CD8+CD57+ T cells in acquired aplastic anemia. It was patients with CD8+CD57+ cell expansion by flow cytometry who were chosen for sequencing. According to the study, genomic DNA was the template for TCR beta VDJ and CDR3 profiling. TCRdb reprocessed the reads with MiXCR, giving one entry per CDR3 protein. This sample has about 160,000 distinct CDR3 sequences, with over 55% found just once. The specimen was sorted CD4+, CD8+, or CD8+CD57+ T cells (not recorded which) from PBMCs. The receptors originated from a human donor with aplastic anemia.

The chain is built from TRBV10-2 and TRBJ1-6; D remains ambiguous. The CDR3 covers 12 residues. V was cut by 3 bases and J by 9 bases, with 6 bases left in between. The germline CDR1 and CDR2 sequences are WSHSY and SAAADI. This CDR3 reads CASSEMGSPLHF. The CDR3 nucleotides are TGCGCCAGCAGTGAAATGGGTTCACCCCTCCACTTT.

The rearrangement uses TRBV6-4 and TRBJ1-1; D is perhaps TRBD1 (6 bases). Trimming took 5 bases from V and 0 from J, leaving 16 bases between them. The CDR3 has 16 residues. The germline V gene has CDR1 MRHNA and CDR2 SNTAGT. The CDR3 loop reads CASSQDRLSMNTEAFF. The CDR3 DNA follows: TGTGCCAGCAGTCAAGACAGGTTAAGTATGAACACTGAAGCTTTCTTT.

This clonotype was detected only once. The junction differs from germline at one of its ends, possibly a read error. This chain joins TRBV10-3 and TRBJ2-7, with D perhaps assigned TRBD1 or TRBD2 (5 bases each). Germline CDR1 is ENHRY and CDR2 is SYGVKD. The CDR3 is 15 amino acids. The CDR3 DNA follows: TGTGCCAGCAGTTACGGATCCCTTGGGGGTTACGAGCAGTACTTC. The encoded protein is CASSYGSLGGYEQYF.

This clonotype was seen repeatedly, ten times or more. The V gene is TRBV6-4, the J gene TRBJ2-3; unclear D gene. This CDR3 has 13 amino acids. Germline V gives CDR1 MRHNA, CDR2 SNTAGT. The V and J ends lost 6 bases and 2 bases respectively, with 9 bases between them. The CDR3 is CASSVRDTDTQYF. CDR3 sequence (DNA): TGTGCCAGCAGCGTAAGGGACACAGATACGCAGTATTTT.

The chain couples TRBV20-1 to TRBJ2-7; 11 nucleotides align to TRBD1. CDR1 and CDR2 from the germline V gene are DFQATT and SNEGSKA (reference sequence). The V segment lost 6 bases and the J segment 3 bases; nucleotides outside the gene matches: 7. The CDR3 has 14 residues. The CDR3: CSARGQGVIYEQYF. CDR3 in DNA: TGCAGTGCCAGGGGACAGGGGGTTATCTACGAGCAGTACTTC.

On this clonotype itself: Its ends do not fully match the called genes, so a read error is possible. DNA for the CDR3: TGCACCAGCAGTGAAACAGGGGGCACAGATACGCAGTATTTT. Translating it yields CTSSETGGTDTQYF. This chain uses TRBV10-2 with TRBJ2-3; TRBD1 matches at 7 bases. CDR1 and CDR2 (germline): WSHSY, SAAADI. There are 14 residues in the CDR3.

This clonotype was seen more than once but under ten times. This chain's CDR3 is CSARMVGRETQYF. In DNA form, the CDR3 reads TGCAGTGCTAGAATGGTAGGCCGAGAGACCCAGTACTTC. V gene TRBV20-1 combines with J gene TRBJ2-5; D gene unclear. The CDR3 extends over 13 amino acids. The germline gives CDR1 DFQATT, CDR2 SNEGSKA (reference sequence). V was cut by 2 bases and J by 4 bases, with 11 bases left in between.

The V gene is TRBV15, the J gene TRBJ2-7; no clear D. V dropped 0 bases and J dropped 2 bases, with 5 bases sitting between them. The CDR3 runs to 13 residues. Germline lookup yields CDR1 LNHNV and CDR2 YYDKDF (reference sequence). This CDR3 is CATSRDTAYEQYF. CDR3 sequence (DNA): TGTGCCACCAGCAGAGATACGGCCTACGAGCAGTACTTC.

This chain joins TRBV5-1 and TRBJ1-1; TRBD1 agrees at 7 bases. Unmatched junction bases numbered 8, after V lost 3 bases and J lost 0 bases. This CDR3 has 16 amino acids. Per the germline V gene, CDR1 is SGHRS and CDR2 is YFSETQ. As DNA, the CDR3 is TGCGCCAGCAGCTCGCACCCGACAGGGATGAACACTGAAGCTTTCTTT. It specifies CASSSHPTGMNTEAFF. Full variable domain (rest looked up from reference TRBV5-1 and TRBJ1-1): KAGVTQTPRYLIKTRGQQVTLSCSPISGHRSVSWYQQTPGQGLQFLFEYFSETQRNKGNFPGRFSGRQFSNSRSEMNVSTLELGDSALYLCASSSHPTGMNTEAFFGQGTRLTVV.

The gene calls are TRBV15 and TRBJ1-3, with D unclear. The CDR3 has 14 residues. Germline CDR1 LNHNV, CDR2 YYDKDF (reference sequence). Trimming stripped 0 bases from V and 4 bases from J, with 7 bases between. The CDR3 is CATSRDRLGNTIYF. CDR3 DNA sequence: TGTGCCACCAGCAGAGATCGGTTAGGAAACACCATATATTTT.